This T cell receptor beta chain was found in a study of human T cells and chemical hapten exposure. The wider study: Sensitization applied 2% DPC to 2 cm by 2 cm of upper inner arm skin.

This CDR3 region has 14 residues. Germline CDR1 and CDR2: MNHNS and SASEGT. The V gene lost 0 bases and the J gene lost 5 bases, with 8 bases spanning the gap. Specified time point: pre-sensitization, week 0. Treatment reported: therapeutic diphenylcyclopropenone sensitization with weekly scalp DPC. Participating donors were patients with alopecia, aged 18 to 70 years, considered appropriate candidates for DPC. Overall study results and limits: The study found that DPC sensitization did not change TCRs above 1 in 1000 frequency.

This clonotype has just a few counts. The antigen is undetermined. One entry per CDR3 protein results from TCRdb running MiXCR on the RACE reads. Here the sample spans more than 55,000 distinct CDR3 sequences, more than 8% being singletons. This clonotype originated in a man aged 35 to 55 with alopecia areata. Some clones in this sample may be carry-over from other donors' samples. This chain joins TRBV6-1 and TRBJ1-5, with a possible D match to TRBD1 (5 bases). Sequencing used whole blood, obtained in connection with sensitization to the hapten diphenylcyclopropenone (DPC). The CDR3 nucleotides are TGTGCCAGCAGTGAAGCGGGGGGAGATCAGCCCCAGCATTTT. Its translation is CASSEAGGDQPQHF.